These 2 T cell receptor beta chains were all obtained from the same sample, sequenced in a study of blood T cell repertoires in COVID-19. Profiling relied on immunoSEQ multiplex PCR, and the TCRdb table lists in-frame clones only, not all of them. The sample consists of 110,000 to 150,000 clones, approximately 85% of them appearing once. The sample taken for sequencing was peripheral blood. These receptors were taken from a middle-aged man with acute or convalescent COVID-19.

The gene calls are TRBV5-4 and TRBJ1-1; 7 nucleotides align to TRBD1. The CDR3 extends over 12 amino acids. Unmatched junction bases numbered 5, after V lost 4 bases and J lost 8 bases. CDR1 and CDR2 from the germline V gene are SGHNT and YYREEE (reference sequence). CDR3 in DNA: TGTGCCAGCAGCCTCGGACAGGAGGAAGCTTTCTTT. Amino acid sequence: CASSLGQEEAFF. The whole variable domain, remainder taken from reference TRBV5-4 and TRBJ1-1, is ETGVTQSPTHLIKTRGQQVTLRCSSQSGHNTVSWYQQALGQGPQFIFQYYREEENGRGNFPPRFSGLQFPNYSSELNVNALELDDSALYLCASSLGQEEAFFGQGTRLTVV.

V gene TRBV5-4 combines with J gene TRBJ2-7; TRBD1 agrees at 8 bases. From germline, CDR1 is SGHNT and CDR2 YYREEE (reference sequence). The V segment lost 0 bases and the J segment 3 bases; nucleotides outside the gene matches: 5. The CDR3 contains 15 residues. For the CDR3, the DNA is TGTGCCAGCAGCTTGGAACTAGGACAGGGCTACGAGCAGTACTTC. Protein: CASSLELGQGYEQYF.